Described below is a single T cell receptor beta chain sequence and its context. What it binds is unknown. This CDR3 contains 15 residues. J lost 3 bases, V lost 3 bases, and 3 bases had no gene match. CDR1 and CDR2 (germline): SEHNR, FQNEAQ (reference sequence). These data belong to a study of graft-versus-host responses after intestinal transplantation. Whole-study context: Among the recipients, transplants were multivisceral, liver-intestinal, or isolated intestinal. Anti-thymocyte globulin induction was given to all recipients, followed by tacrolimus and steroids for two to four years.

Findings and limits, study-wide: In patients with graft-donor T cell macrochimerism, allograft graft-versus-host to host-versus-graft clonal ratios were high.

Graft material was processed, releasing intraepithelial and lamina propria lymphocytes. Produced via immunoSEQ multiplex PCR; TCRdb's table is partial and in-frame only. Of around 37,000 clones detected, around 87% appear once; the ten largest clones hold approximately 18%. The sequenced sample was ileum tissue, obtained around 190 days after intestinal transplant. The genes are TRBV7-9 and TRBJ2-1; 9 positions agree with TRBD2. The receptor was isolated from a human patient who received an intestinal transplant, so some T cells may come from the graft donor. CDR3 amino acids: CASSFTSGFYNEQFF. Written as DNA, the CDR3 is TGTGCCAGCAGCTTTACTAGCGGGTTCTACAATGAGCAGTTCTTC.